This record looks at one TCR beta chain sequence and its context. Its cognate antigen is unknown. These data belong to a study of shared clonotypes between healthy human individuals. General study points: Shared clonotypes across all four donors exceeded non-shared ones in generation probability.

The assay was immunoSEQ multiplex PCR, and TCRdb's table has in-frame clones only and misses some. Among approximately 1,500,000 clones listed, roughly 96% were seen once. This TCR was recovered from a man aged 25 to 40 in good health. The material sequenced was naive CD4+ T cells sorted from blood. The sample's subset: CD45RA+ positively selected.

CDR3 residues: CASSPSGSRSYEQYF. The CDR3, as DNA: TGTGCCAGCAGCCCTAGCGGGAGTCGGTCCTACGAGCAGTACTTC. This chain uses TRBV7-9 with TRBJ2-7; 10 nucleotides match TRBD2. From germline, CDR1 is SEHNR and CDR2 FQNEAQ (reference sequence). With 5 bases clipped from V and 1 base from J, the junction kept 5 bases outside the gene matches. This CDR3 contains 15 residues.